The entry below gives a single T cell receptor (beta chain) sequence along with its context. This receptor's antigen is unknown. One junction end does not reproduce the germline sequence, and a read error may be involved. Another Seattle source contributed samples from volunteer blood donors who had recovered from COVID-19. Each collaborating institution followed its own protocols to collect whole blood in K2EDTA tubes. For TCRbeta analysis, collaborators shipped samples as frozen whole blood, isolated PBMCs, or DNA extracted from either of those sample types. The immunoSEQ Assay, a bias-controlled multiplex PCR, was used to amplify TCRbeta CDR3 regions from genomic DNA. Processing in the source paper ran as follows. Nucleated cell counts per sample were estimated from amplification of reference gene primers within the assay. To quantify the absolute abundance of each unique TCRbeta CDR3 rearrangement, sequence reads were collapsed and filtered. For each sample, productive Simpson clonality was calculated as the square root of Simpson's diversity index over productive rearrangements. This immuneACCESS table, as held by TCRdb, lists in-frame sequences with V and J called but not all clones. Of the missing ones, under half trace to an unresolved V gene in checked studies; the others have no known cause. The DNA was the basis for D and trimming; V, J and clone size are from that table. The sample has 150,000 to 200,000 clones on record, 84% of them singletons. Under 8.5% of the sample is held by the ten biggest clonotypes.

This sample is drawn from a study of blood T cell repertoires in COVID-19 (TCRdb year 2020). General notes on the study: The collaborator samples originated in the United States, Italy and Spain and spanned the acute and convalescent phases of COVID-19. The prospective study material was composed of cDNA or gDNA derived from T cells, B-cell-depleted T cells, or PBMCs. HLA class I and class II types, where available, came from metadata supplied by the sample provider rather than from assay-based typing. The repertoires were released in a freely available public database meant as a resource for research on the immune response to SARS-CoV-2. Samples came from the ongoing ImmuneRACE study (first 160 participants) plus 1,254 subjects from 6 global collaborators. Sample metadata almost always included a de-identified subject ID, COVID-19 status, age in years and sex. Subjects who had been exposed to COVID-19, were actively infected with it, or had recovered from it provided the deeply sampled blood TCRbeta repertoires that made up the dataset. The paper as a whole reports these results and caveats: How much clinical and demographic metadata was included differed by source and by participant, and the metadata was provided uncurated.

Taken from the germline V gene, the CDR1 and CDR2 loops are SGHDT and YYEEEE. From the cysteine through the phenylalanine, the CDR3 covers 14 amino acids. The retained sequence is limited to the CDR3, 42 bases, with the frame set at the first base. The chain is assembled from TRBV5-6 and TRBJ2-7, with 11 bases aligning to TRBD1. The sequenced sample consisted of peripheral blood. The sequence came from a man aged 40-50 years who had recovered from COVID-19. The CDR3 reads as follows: CASTLDRGPYEQYF. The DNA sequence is TGTGCCAGCACCTTGGACAGGGGGCCCTACGAGCAGTACTTC.